A selection of T cell receptor beta chains follows, all from one sample in a study of blood T cell repertoires in COVID-19. Clones were read by immunoSEQ multiplex PCR, and TCRdb kept only the in-frame ones, dropping some. Counted here are under 250,000 clones, roughly four fifths occurring once; the ten biggest clones make up around 3.4%. The sequenced sample consisted of peripheral blood. These TCRs come from a woman in her late teens or twenties with acute or convalescent COVID-19. CDR3s include the opening cysteine and the closing phenylalanine or tryptophan. D genes are given only for firm matches. Expanded clones are given a class, and other clones once, few, many or no size at all.

j_call: TRBJ1-2; d_call: .; v_call: TRBV19; clone_size: .; cdr3_aa: CASSTRDNRPSYGYTF; cdr3_nt: TGTGCCAGTAGTACCCGGGACAACAGACCTTCCTATGGCTACACCTTC
j_call: TRBJ1-6; d_call: .; v_call: TRBV3-1/TRBV3-2; clone_size: .; cdr3_aa: CASSFPGQGNSPLHF; cdr3_nt: TGTGCCAGCAGCTTCCCGGGACAAGGAAATTCACCCCTCCACTTT
j_call: TRBJ2-1; d_call: TRBD1; v_call: TRBV6-5; clone_size: once; cdr3_aa: CASSYRTGTGYNEQFF; cdr3_nt: TGTGCCAGCAGTTACCGAACCGGGACAGGCTACAATGAGCAGTTCTTC
j_call: TRBJ1-2; d_call: TRBD1; v_call: TRBV7-9; clone_size: .; cdr3_aa: CASSEQGAEGYTF; cdr3_nt: TGTGCCAGCAGCGAACAGGGGGCGGAGGGCTACACCTTC
j_call: TRBJ2-1; d_call: TRBD1; v_call: TRBV19; clone_size: .; cdr3_aa: CASSRQGASYNEQFF; cdr3_nt: TGTGCCAGTAGTAGACAGGGGGCGTCCTACAATGAGCAGTTCTTC
j_call: TRBJ1-1; d_call: .; v_call: TRBV15; clone_size: .; cdr3_aa: CATSTTLGDGTEAFF; cdr3_nt: TGTGCCACCAGCACTACTCTAGGGGATGGCACTGAAGCTTTCTTT
j_call: TRBJ1-1; d_call: TRBD1; v_call: TRBV6-5; clone_size: .; cdr3_aa: CASRNRGRGTEAFF; cdr3_nt: TGTGCCAGCAGGAACAGGGGGCGCGGGACTGAAGCTTTCTTT
j_call: TRBJ1-1; d_call: .; v_call: TRBV7-9; clone_size: .; cdr3_aa: CADTSVMNTEAFF; cdr3_nt: TGTGCCGACACCTCAGTAATGAACACTGAAGCTTTCTTT
j_call: TRBJ1-1; d_call: TRBD1; v_call: TRBV29-1; clone_size: .; cdr3_aa: CSVRQGGLNTEAFF; cdr3_nt: TGCAGCGTACGACAGGGGGGGCTGAACACTGAAGCTTTCTTT
j_call: TRBJ1-6; d_call: .; v_call: TRBV7-4; clone_size: .; cdr3_aa: CASSSVARESPLHF; cdr3_nt: TGTGCCAGCAGCTCCGTGGCGAGGGAATCACCCCTCCACTTT
j_call: TRBJ2-5; d_call: .; v_call: TRBV7-2; clone_size: .; cdr3_aa: CASSFYRDLQETQYF; cdr3_nt: TGTGCCAGCAGCTTCTACCGGGACTTACAAGAGACCCAGTACTTC